These 30 T cell receptor beta chains share one sample of origin, sequenced in a study of blood T cell repertoires in COVID-19. The repertoire was sequenced with immunoSEQ multiplex PCR; TCRdb's copy has only in-frame clones and lacks some. Of 150,000 to 200,000 clones listed, more than 75% are singletons. The sample comprised PBMCs or T cells enriched from blood (not recorded which). These receptors all stem from a man aged 40-49 years who had recovered from COVID-19.

V gene TRBV5-4 combines with J gene TRBJ1-2; 10 bases are shared with TRBD1. The V gene's germline CDR1 is SGHNT and CDR2 YYREEE (reference sequence). V dropped 2 bases and J dropped 1; count of bases not matched to a gene: 5. The CDR3 has 16 amino acids. The CDR3 spells CASSFPGQGDNYGYTF. The CDR3 nucleotides are TGTGCCAGCAGCTTTCCCGGACAGGGGGATAACTATGGCTACACCTTC. The variable domain in full, with the rest retrieved from reference TRBV5-4 and TRBJ1-2, is ETGVTQSPTHLIKTRGQQVTLRCSSQSGHNTVSWYQQALGQGPQFIFQYYREEENGRGNFPPRFSGLQFPNYSSELNVNALELDDSALYLCASSFPGQGDNYGYTFGSGTRLTVV.

The chain joins TRBV6-5 to TRBJ1-2; 7 bases agree with TRBD1. CDR1 and CDR2 from the germline V gene are MNHEY and SVGAGI. The CDR3 has 15 amino acids. J was trimmed by 0 bases and V by 8 bases; bases with no gene match: 9. Here the CDR3 reads CASYTGDATNYGYTF. In DNA, the CDR3 is TGTGCCAGCTATACAGGGGACGCTACTAACTATGGCTACACCTTC.

The chain recombines TRBV10-3 with TRBJ1-2; D is unclear. The germline CDR1 and CDR2 sequences are ENHRY and SYGVKD. This CDR3 comprises 14 residues. V was shortened by 0 bases and J by 4 bases, with 9 bases between the two germline ends. DNA of the CDR3: TGTGCCATCAGTGAGTCTGTGAGTGCCTATGGCTACACCTTC. It is translated as CAISESVSAYGYTF.

The chain has TRBV11-2 and TRBJ2-2; weak D call: TRBD2 (5 bases). This CDR3 contains 15 residues. CDR1 SGHAT and CDR2 FQNNGV come from the germline V gene. The V end was cut by 7 bases, the J end by 1 base, with 13 bases between. CDR3 region: CASILGRRNTGELFF. CDR3 bases: TGTGCCAGCATTCTAGGGAGACGGAACACCGGGGAGCTGTTTTTT.

The rearrangement joins TRBV13 to TRBJ1-2; 7 bases fit TRBD1. J lost 2 bases, V lost 5 bases, and 11 bases had no gene match. The CDR3 runs 16 residues. From germline, CDR1 is PRHDT and CDR2 FYEKMQ (reference sequence). CDR3 amino acids: CASSPRDRVDNYGYTF. As DNA, the CDR3 is TGTGCCAGCAGCCCCCGGGACAGAGTAGACAACTATGGCTACACCTTC.

V and J are TRBV3-1 (or the pseudogene TRBV3-2) and TRBJ1-5; D is undetermined. The germline CDR1 and CDR2 sequences are LGHDT and YNNKEL (reference sequence). CDR3 length equals 15 residues. V lost 1 base and J 3 bases, leaving 10 bases between the germline ends. CDR3 bases: TGTGCCAGCAGCCAAGCCCCGGGATCCAATCAGCCCCAGCATTTT. Translating gives CASSQAPGSNQPQHF.

A word on this clone: Additional DNA sequences in this sample encode the identical CDR3. The V call is TRBV30, the J call TRBJ1-3; D gene unclear. Germline CDR1 GTSNPN, CDR2 SVGIG (reference sequence). Trimming cost V 3 bases and J 0 bases, with 3 bases left between them. This CDR3 is built from 12 residues. The CDR3 is CAWSSSGNTIYF. The CDR3 nucleotides read TGTGCCTGGAGCTCCTCTGGAAACACCATATATTTT.

This chain joins TRBV5-1 and TRBJ2-1; 8 bases agree with TRBD2. Germline lookup yields CDR1 SGHRS and CDR2 YFSETQ. The V segment lost 0 bases and the J segment 2 bases; nucleotides outside the gene matches: 4. This CDR3 comprises 16 residues. The CDR3 protein is CASSLGPGGAYNEQFF. CDR3 DNA: TGCGCCAGCAGCTTGGGACCCGGGGGGGCCTACAATGAGCAGTTCTTC.

On this clone itself: This CDR3 is also generated by other DNA sequences in the sample. The chain recombines TRBV6-5 with TRBJ1-3; 7 nucleotides agree with TRBD1. Germline CDR1 is MNHEY and CDR2 is SVGAGI. Unmatched junction bases numbered 5, after V lost 6 bases and J lost 0 bases. The CDR3 totals 15 residues. The CDR3 reads CASRLQGSSGNTIYF. Written as DNA, the CDR3 is TGTGCCAGCAGGCTACAGGGGAGCTCTGGAAACACCATATATTTT.

Points on this clone: The identical CDR3 is also encoded by other nucleotide sequences in the sample. V usage is TRBV5-1 and J usage is TRBJ2-1; D is possibly TRBD2 (6 bases). This CDR3 has 13 amino acids. V dropped 7 bases and J dropped 4 bases, with 12 bases sitting between them. Germline V gene data show CDR1 as SGHRS and CDR2 as YFSETQ. The CDR3 spells CASSLGGYNEQFF. The DNA of the CDR3 is TGCGCCAGCTCGCTCGGGGGTTACAATGAGCAGTTCTTC.

This chain joins TRBV27 and TRBJ2-5, with 10 bases identical to TRBD1. CDR3 length: 16 residues. The junction had 8 bases not matched to a gene; V was cut back by 4 bases and J by 3 bases. Germline V gene lookup returns CDR1 MNHEY and CDR2 SMNVEV (reference sequence). DNA of the CDR3: TGTGCCAGCAGTTATTCCGGGACAGGGGATAAAGAGACCCAGTACTTC. Translating it yields CASSYSGTGDKETQYF.

V usage is TRBV5-6 and J usage is TRBJ2-3, with a possible D match to TRBD1 (6 bases). Per germline, CDR1 SGHDT and CDR2 YYEEEE. The CDR3 length is 16 residues. The V end lost 1 base, the J end lost 4 bases, and 16 bases lay between the germline ends. CDR3 nucleotide sequence: TGTGCCAGCAGCTTGCCTCGGTTGACAGGATCAGATACGCAGTATTTT. Translation: CASSLPRLTGSDTQYF.

The chain has TRBV7-8 and TRBJ1-4; D might be TRBD1 (5 bases). V lost 6 bases, J lost 10 bases, and 18 bases lay in between. CDR3 size: 14 residues. Germline CDR1 is SGHVS and CDR2 is FQNEAQ. The CDR3 DNA follows: TGTGCCAGCAGGGCGGGGGGAGGCGATGGAAAACTGTTTTTT. Residues: CASRAGGGDGKLFF.

This sequence joins TRBV3-1 (or the pseudogene TRBV3-2) and TRBJ2-3; 10 nucleotides line up with TRBD2. V gave up 4 bases and J gave up 2 bases; unmatched junction bases: 3. This CDR3 contains 15 residues. Germline V CDR1 and CDR2: LGHDT, YNNKEL (reference sequence). The CDR3 bases are TGTGCCAGCAGCCTGACTAGCGGGTACACAGATACGCAGTATTTT. Translating gives CASSLTSGYTDTQYF.

The chain couples TRBV7-8 to TRBJ1-1; tentatively, D is TRBD1 (6 bases). Germline CDR1 is SGHVS and CDR2 is FQNEAQ. The CDR3 contains 15 residues. V was cut by 6 bases and J by 7 bases, with 21 bases left in between. The CDR3 sequence is CASRKKFEQGSEAFF. CDR3 coding DNA: TGTGCCAGCAGAAAAAAGTTCGAACAGGGAAGTGAAGCTTTCTTT.

The V gene is TRBV11-2, the J gene TRBJ2-1; 8 nucleotides line up with TRBD1. Germline CDR1 reads SGHAT; CDR2 reads FQNNGV. V shed 6 bases and J 1 base; nucleotides not matched to a gene: 5. The CDR3 consists of 15 residues. The chain's CDR3 is CASRRGQGSYNEQFF. The CDR3, as DNA: TGTGCCAGCAGACGCGGACAGGGATCCTACAATGAGCAGTTCTTC.

J is TRBJ1-2 and V is TRBV11-2; TRBD1 matches 7 bases. Unmatched junction bases numbered 8, after V lost 4 bases and J lost 6 bases. The CDR3 runs 14 residues. The germline gives CDR1 SGHAT, CDR2 FQNNGV. This CDR3 is CASSSVRGGDGYTF. In DNA form, the CDR3 reads TGTGCCAGCAGCTCCGTGAGAGGGGGCGATGGCTACACCTTC. Looking up the rest from reference TRBV11-2 and TRBJ1-2 gives the full variable domain: EAGVAQSPRYKIIEKRQSVAFWCNPISGHATLYWYQQILGQGPKLLIQFQNNGVVDDSQLPKDRFSAERLKGVDSTLKIQPAKLEDSAVYLCASSSVRGGDGYTFGSGTRLTVV.

In this sample, this clone turned up a few times. CDR3 residues: CASSSSPTETYEQYF. The CDR3 nucleotides are TGTGCCAGCAGTTCATCTCCGACAGAAACCTACGAGCAGTACTTC. V and J are TRBV6-5 and TRBJ2-7; maybe TRBD1 (5 bases). CDR1 and CDR2 from the germline V gene are MNHEY and SVGAGI. The CDR3 sequence is 15 residues long. V was shortened by 4 bases and J by 2 bases, with 15 bases between the two germline ends.

CDR3 in DNA: TGTGCCAGCAGCAAGAGGACAGGGAACTACGAGCAGTACTTC. Translation gives CASSKRTGNYEQYF. V and J are TRBV11-2 and TRBJ2-7; TRBD1 matches 8 bases. CDR1 and CDR2 (germline): SGHAT, FQNNGV. This CDR3 is 14 amino acids long. V shed 5 bases, J shed 3 bases, and the junction held 6 bases outside the gene matches.

This rearrangement joins TRBV6-5 to TRBJ2-7; TRBD1 matches 10 bases. J lost 6 bases, V lost 5 bases, and 4 bases had no gene match. The CDR3 loop spans 13 amino acids. Germline V gene data show CDR1 as MNHEY and CDR2 as SVGAGI. The CDR3 loop reads CASSPRTGGEQYF. The DNA of the CDR3 is TGTGCCAGCAGTCCGCGGACAGGGGGCGAGCAGTACTTC.

This clone has just a few counts. The CDR3 spells CAWSRTEVEPQHF. CDR3 coding DNA: TGTGCCTGGTCAAGGACAGAAGTAGAGCCCCAGCATTTT. The gene calls are TRBV30 and TRBJ1-5; D might be TRBD1 (6 bases). Germline assignment: CDR1 GTSNPN and CDR2 SVGIG (reference sequence). The V and J ends lost 5 bases and 8 bases respectively, with 16 bases between them. This CDR3 region has 13 residues.

The chain links TRBV5-8 to TRBJ2-5; 13 bases are shared with TRBD2. The CDR3 extends over 16 amino acids. Germline V CDR1 and CDR2: SGHTS, YDEGEE. After removal of 2 bases from V and 5 bases from J, the junction contained 6 bases not matched to a gene. In DNA, the CDR3 is TGTGCCAGCAGCTTCGGACTAGCGGGGGAGTGGGAGACCCAGTACTTC. Translated: CASSFGLAGEWETQYF.

CDR3 loop: CASSLGDRANTGELFF. The CDR3 DNA is TGTGCCAGCAGCTTGGGGGACAGGGCCAACACCGGGGAGCTGTTTTTT. The rearrangement uses TRBV5-6 and TRBJ2-2; 9 positions match TRBD1. Germline V gives CDR1 SGHDT, CDR2 YYEEEE. The CDR3 runs 16 residues. V gave up 0 bases and J gave up 2 bases; unmatched junction bases: 2.

This chain connects TRBV10-2 to TRBJ2-2; D not certain. Trimming removed 1 base from V and 2 bases from J, with 8 bases in between. Germline values: CDR1 WSHSY, CDR2 SAAADI. This CDR3 spans 15 amino acids. The CDR3 loop is CASSEWQENTGELFF. Here the CDR3 DNA reads TGCGCCAGCAGTGAGTGGCAGGAAAACACCGGGGAGCTGTTTTTT.

The chain carries TRBV2 and TRBJ2-5; D is uncertain. This CDR3 has 14 amino acids. V lost 0 bases to trimming and J lost 5 bases, with 10 bases between them. Per germline, CDR1 SNHLY and CDR2 FYNNEI. The CDR3 is CASSEAGPRETQYF. For the CDR3, the DNA is TGTGCCAGCAGTGAAGCTGGCCCTCGTGAGACCCAGTACTTC.

This chain uses TRBV11-2 with TRBJ1-4, with D perhaps matching TRBD1 (5 bases). Germline V CDR1 and CDR2: SGHAT, FQNNGV. CDR3 length: 16 residues. The V and J ends lost 5 bases and 6 bases respectively, with 19 bases between them. CDR3 amino acids: CASSPFGGEGDEKLFF. CDR3 nucleotides: TGTGCCAGCAGCCCCTTCGGGGGGGAAGGGGATGAAAAACTGTTTTTT. The variable domain in full, with the rest retrieved from reference TRBV11-2 and TRBJ1-4, is EAGVAQSPRYKIIEKRQSVAFWCNPISGHATLYWYQQILGQGPKLLIQFQNNGVVDDSQLPKDRFSAERLKGVDSTLKIQPAKLEDSAVYLCASSPFGGEGDEKLFFGSGTQLSVL.

This clone was seen just once. J is TRBJ1-1 and V is TRBV15; the match to TRBD1 covers 8 bases. There are 13 residues in the CDR3. The V segment lost 0 bases and the J segment 9 bases; nucleotides outside the gene matches: 3. Germline V gives CDR1 LNHNV, CDR2 YYDKDF (reference sequence). The chain's CDR3 is CATSRDGDRKAFF. In nucleotides, the CDR3 is TGTGCCACCAGCAGAGATGGGGACAGGAAAGCTTTCTTT. Supplemented by reference TRBV15 and TRBJ1-1, the full variable domain reads DAMVIQNPRYQVTQFGKPVTLSCSQTLNHNVMYWYQQKSSQAPKLLFHYYDKDFNNEADTPDNFQSRRPNTSFCFLDIRSPGLGDTAMYLCATSRDGDRKAFFGQGTRLTVV.

This chain links TRBV30 with TRBJ1-1; TRBD1 might be the D (5 bases). Germline V lookup: CDR1 GTSNPN, CDR2 SVGIG (reference sequence). V lost 5 bases and J 1 base, leaving 8 bases between the germline ends. This CDR3 contains 12 residues. CDR3 residues: CAWGTGNTEAFF. DNA for the CDR3: TGTGCCTGGGGGACGGGGAACACTGAAGCTTTCTTT.

The CDR3 DNA follows: TGTGCCAGCTCACCGGGACTAGCGGCGAACACCGGGGAGCTGTTTTTT. Translating gives CASSPGLAANTGELFF. This chain joins TRBV18 and TRBJ2-2; 11 positions match TRBD2. This CDR3 is built from 16 residues. Per germline, CDR1 KGHSH and CDR2 LQKENI. The V gene end was trimmed by 3 bases and the J gene end by 0 bases; junction bases not matched to a gene: 0.

This chain connects TRBV19 to TRBJ1-1, with no clear D. The CDR3 runs 14 residues. Germline CDR1 is LNHDA and CDR2 is SQIVND (reference sequence). Trimming pared 6 bases from V and 1 base from J, leaving 12 bases between. CDR3 nucleotide sequence: TGTGCCAGTAGCCGACCGGAGGGGAACACTGAAGCTTTCTTT. This gives the protein CASSRPEGNTEAFF.